Listed here are 26 T cell receptor beta chains from one sample, sequenced in a study of blood T cell repertoires in COVID-19 (dated by TCRdb to 2020 to 2021). The library relied on the immunoSEQ multiplex PCR assay. Drawn from immuneACCESS, this table holds only the in-frame rearrangements with V and J called that TCRdb kept. Clones are partly lost; checked studies trace under half to an unresolved V gene and leave the rest unexplained. This sample gives 50,000 to 75,000 clones in total; roughly 92% of them show up just once. The leading ten clones occupy around 2.6% of the sample. Material for sequencing was peripheral blood. Receptors originate from a man between 65 and 79 years old with active COVID-19.

The gene calls are TRBV11-2 and TRBJ1-1; D is perhaps TRBD1 (6 bases). CDR1 and CDR2 (germline): SGHAT, FQNNGV. V lost 8 bases, J lost 7 bases, and 17 bases lay in between. The CDR3 consists of 13 residues. This CDR3 is CASGQARGGEAFF. The DNA of the CDR3 is TGTGCCAGCGGCCAAGCAAGAGGGGGTGAAGCTTTCTTT.

This clone was found once. V usage is TRBV2 and J usage is TRBJ2-3, with D unclear. The CDR3 is 14 residues long. The ends were cut back, 4 bases at V and 2 bases at J, with 10 bases in the middle. Germline values: CDR1 SNHLY, CDR2 FYNNEI. The CDR3 here is CASSVLGTTDTQYF. For the CDR3, the DNA is TGTGCCAGCAGTGTTCTAGGAACCACAGATACGCAGTATTTT. The full variable domain, in which reference TRBV2 and TRBJ2-3 provide the parts outside the CDR3, is EPEVTQTPSHQVTQMGQEVILRCVPISNHLYFYWYRQILGQKVEFLVSFYNNEISEKSEIFDDQFSVERPDGSNFTLKIRSTKLEDSAMYFCASSVLGTTDTQYFGPGTRLTVL.

This chain links TRBV28 with TRBJ2-7; D is possibly TRBD2 (5 bases). CDR3 length: 13 amino acids. The germline gives CDR1 MDHEN, CDR2 SYDVKM. Trimming removed 6 bases from V and 2 bases from J, with 11 bases in between. The CDR3 DNA is TGTGCCAGCAGCAATAGCGTCCCCTACGAGCAGTACGTC. Translation: CASSNSVPYEQYV.

The V gene is TRBV6-5, the J gene TRBJ2-7, with a possible D match to TRBD1 (6 bases). The CDR3 runs 11 residues. Germline V CDR1 and CDR2: MNHEY, SVGAGI. Trimming removed 7 bases from V and 3 bases from J, with 7 bases in between. CDR3 DNA: TGTGCCAGCACGGACAGCTACGAGCAGTACGTC. This codes for CASTDSYEQYV.

This chain uses TRBV6-6 with TRBJ1-1; 7 nucleotides agree with TRBD1. CDR3 size: 16 residues. Germline trimming cut 0 bases from V and 5 bases from J; bases unmatched to any gene: 9. Germline V CDR1 and CDR2: MNHNY, SVGAGI (reference sequence). This CDR3 is CASSYSPDRVGTEAFF. CDR3 DNA: TGTGCCAGCAGTTACTCGCCCGACAGGGTGGGGACTGAAGCTTTCTTT.

The rearrangement links TRBV7-8 to TRBJ2-7, with 8 bases fitting TRBD1. Trimming removed 5 bases from V and 5 bases from J; junction bases left unmatched: 5. There are 13 residues in the CDR3. Germline CDR1 reads SGHVS; CDR2 reads FQNEAQ. The CDR3 DNA reads TGTGCCAGCAGCCCAGACAGGGGTGACGAGCAGTACGTC. Protein: CASSPDRGDEQYV.

The rearrangement links TRBV4-3 to TRBJ2-7, with TRBD1 identical over 8 bases. With V trimmed by 4 bases and J by 0 bases, 11 bases remained unmatched. CDR1 LGHNA and CDR2 YSLEER come from the germline V gene. The CDR3 sequence is 17 residues long. CDR3 nucleotide sequence: TGCGCCAGCAGCCTCACCTCCCGGGACAGGAGCTCCTACGAGCAGTACTTC. Protein product: CASSLTSRDRSSYEQYF.

This chain joins TRBV7-2 and TRBJ2-6; D gene ambiguous. The CDR3 length is 17 residues. The V and J ends lost 1 base and 2 bases respectively, with 12 bases between them. Per germline, CDR1 SGHTA and CDR2 FQGNSA. CDR3 residues: CASSLGMGSPGANVLTF. Written as DNA, the CDR3 is TGTGCCAGCAGCTTAGGGATGGGCTCCCCTGGGGCCAACGTCCTGACTTTC. Supplemented by reference TRBV7-2 and TRBJ2-6, the full variable domain reads GAGVSQSPSNKVTEKGKDVELRCDPISGHTALYWYRQSLGQGLEFLIYFQGNSAPDKSGLPSDRFSAERTGGSVSTLTIQRTQQEDSAVYLCASSLGMGSPGANVLTFGAGSRLTVL.

The rearrangement links TRBV5-1 to TRBJ2-1, with TRBD2 matching over 13 bases. The CDR3 is made up of 19 amino acids. CDR1 is SGHRS and CDR2 is YFSETQ in the germline V gene. J was trimmed by 4 bases and V by 1 base; bases with no gene match: 11. The CDR3 here is CASSLRPKTSGGIYNEQFF. In DNA, the CDR3 is TGCGCCAGCAGCTTGAGACCTAAGACTAGCGGGGGGATATACAATGAGCAGTTCTTC.

Here the CDR3 reads CASSPRQGFYNSPLHF. CDR3 bases: TGTGCCAGCAGCCCCCGACAGGGCTTCTATAATTCACCCCTCCACTTT. This sequence joins TRBV13 and TRBJ1-6; 7 nucleotides line up with TRBD1. Germline-derived CDR1 and CDR2 are PRHDT and FYEKMQ (reference sequence). CDR3 length equals 16 residues. V dropped 5 bases and J dropped 3; count of bases not matched to a gene: 7.

V is TRBV2 and J is TRBJ1-2, with 7 bases matching TRBD1. Germline V gene lookup returns CDR1 SNHLY and CDR2 FYNNEI. V dropped 2 bases and J dropped 2; count of bases not matched to a gene: 14. The CDR3 contains 18 residues. CDR3 DNA: TGTGCCAGCAGTGAACCAGCCCGGACAGGAGGGTTGAACTATGGCTACACCTTC. This sequence encodes CASSEPARTGGLNYGYTF. The full variable domain, with the rest looked up from reference TRBV2 and TRBJ1-2, is EPEVTQTPSHQVTQMGQEVILRCVPISNHLYFYWYRQILGQKVEFLVSFYNNEISEKSEIFDDQFSVERPDGSNFTLKIRSTKLEDSAMYFCASSEPARTGGLNYGYTFGSGTRLTVV.

V usage is TRBV19 and J usage is TRBJ1-1, with D possibly being TRBD1 (5 bases). Germline CDR1 is LNHDA and CDR2 is SQIVND (reference sequence). Trimming removed 5 bases at V and 3 bases at J, with 13 bases between. The CDR3 covers 14 residues. In DNA form, the CDR3 reads TGTGCCAGTAGTTTCCAGGGTGGCGACACTGAAGCTTTCTTT. Translation: CASSFQGGDTEAFF.

This clone was found once. The chain carries TRBV9 and TRBJ2-6, with D perhaps matching TRBD1 (6 bases). Germline values: CDR1 SGDLS, CDR2 YYNGEE. Trimming took 3 bases from V and 0 from J, leaving 10 bases between them. The CDR3 spans 16 residues. The CDR3 nucleotides are TGTGCCAGCAGCGCGGGACACCACTCTGGGGCCAACGTCCTGACTTTC. It codes for CASSAGHHSGANVLTF. Filled out from reference TRBV9 and TRBJ2-6, the complete variable domain reads DSGVTQTPKHLITATGQRVTLRCSPRSGDLSVYWYQQSLDQGLQFLIQYYNGEERAKGNILERFSAQQFPDLHSELNLSSLELGDSALYFCASSAGHHSGANVLTFGAGSRLTVL.

This clone was detected only once. The rearrangement uses TRBV29-1 and TRBJ1-2; D gene unclear. Germline V gene sequence: CDR1 SQVTM, CDR2 ANQGSEA. Trimming shortened V by 4 bases and J by 7 bases, and 13 bases separated the two germline ends. There are 12 residues in the CDR3. CDR3 in amino acids: CSVGAGDGGYTF. In DNA form, the CDR3 reads TGCAGCGTTGGCGCGGGAGACGGTGGCTACACCTTC.

Turning to this clone: The junction differs from germline at one of its ends, possibly a read error. The chain joins TRBV28 to TRBJ1-6; D is unresolved. This CDR3 contains 12 residues. Per the germline V gene, CDR1 is MDHEN and CDR2 is SYDVKM. The CDR3 reads CASRFAGSPLHF. As DNA, the CDR3 is TGTGCCAGCCGTTTTGCGGGGTCACCCCTCCACTTT.

The chain combines TRBV10-3 with TRBJ2-2; 13 bases match TRBD2. The CDR3 consists of 16 residues. V lost 8 bases and J lost 0; bases outside the gene matches: 3. CDR1 and CDR2 from the germline V gene are ENHRY and SYGVKD. CDR3 in amino acids: CAIGLAGAANTGELFF. In DNA form, the CDR3 reads TGTGCCATCGGACTAGCGGGGGCCGCGAACACCGGGGAGCTGTTTTTT.

The count of this clone is one. V usage is TRBV25-1 and J usage is TRBJ2-2, with a weak D call TRBD2 (6 bases). This CDR3 spans 15 amino acids. From germline, CDR1 is MGHDK and CDR2 SYGVNS. V was cut by 9 bases and J by 2 bases, with 16 bases left in between. The CDR3 nucleotides are TGTGCCAGTCGAAGGCCGGGACTCAACACCGGGGAGCTGTTTTTT. Its protein product is CASRRPGLNTGELFF. The full variable domain, rest sourced from reference TRBV25-1 and TRBJ2-2, is EADIYQTPRYLVIGTGKKITLECSQTMGHDKMYWYQQDPGMELHLIHYSYGVNSTEKGDLSSESTVSRIRTEHFPLTLESARPSHTSQYLCASRRPGLNTGELFFGEGSRLTVL.

The chain joins TRBV6-1 to TRBJ2-6, with D possibly being TRBD1 (5 bases). CDR1 MNHNS and CDR2 SASEGT come from the germline V gene. The V end was cut by 3 bases, the J end by 0 bases, with 15 bases between. The CDR3 runs 18 residues. The DNA of the CDR3 is TGTGCCAGCAGTGAGACAGACCGATTAAGCTCTGGGGCCAACGTCCTGACTTTC. It specifies CASSETDRLSSGANVLTF.

The chain employs TRBV5-4 and TRBJ1-2; 11 nucleotides line up with TRBD1. Germline lookup yields CDR1 SGHNT and CDR2 YYREEE (reference sequence). The CDR3 is made up of 16 amino acids. Unmatched junction bases numbered 8, after V lost 4 bases and J lost 3 bases. The CDR3 sequence is CASSAGTGGRDYGYTF. DNA for the CDR3: TGTGCCAGCAGCGCCGGGACAGGGGGTAGGGACTATGGCTACACCTTC.

V is TRBV11-2 and J is TRBJ2-1, with 10 bases identical to TRBD2. V gave up 4 bases and J gave up 5 bases; unmatched junction bases: 8. Germline lookup yields CDR1 SGHAT and CDR2 FQNNGV. CDR3 length: 16 amino acids. CDR3 amino acids: CASSSRGLAGDNEQFF. DNA for the CDR3: TGTGCCAGCAGCTCTCGGGGGCTAGCGGGAGACAATGAGCAGTTCTTC.

This clone has just one count. The J gene is TRBJ2-3, the V gene TRBV11-2; tentative D call: TRBD2 (6 bases). Germline-derived CDR1 and CDR2 are SGHAT and FQNNGV. V lost 5 bases to trimming and J lost 3 bases, with 12 bases between them. The CDR3 sequence is 14 residues long. The CDR3 spells CASSATSRTDTQYF. The CDR3 DNA sequence: TGTGCCAGCAGCGCGACTAGTCGGACAGATACGCAGTATTTT.

V and J are TRBV13 and TRBJ2-7; tentatively, D is TRBD2 (5 bases). Germline values: CDR1 PRHDT, CDR2 FYEKMQ (reference sequence). The V and J ends lost 8 bases and 6 bases respectively, with 14 bases between them. This CDR3 is 12 amino acids long. CDR3 nucleotides: TGTGCCAGCGGGCGAGGGCTAACCGAGCAGTACTTC. Its protein is CASGRGLTEQYF.

The chain couples TRBV28 to TRBJ2-2; D possibly corresponds to TRBD2 (6 bases). The V and J ends lost 9 bases and 1 base respectively, with 15 bases between them. Germline-derived CDR1 and CDR2 are MDHEN and SYDVKM. The CDR3 totals 15 residues. CDR3 sequence: CASLVGGVNTGELFF. The CDR3 DNA sequence: TGTGCCAGTCTGGTCGGGGGAGTGAACACCGGGGAGCTGTTTTTT. The entire variable domain, with the rest obtained from reference TRBV28 and TRBJ2-2, is as follows: DVKVTQSSRYLVKRTGEKVFLECVQDMDHENMFWYRQDPGLGLRLIYFSYDVKMKEKGDIPEGYSVSREKKERFSLILESASTNQTSMYLCASLVGGVNTGELFFGEGSRLTVL.

The chain carries TRBV15 and TRBJ2-2; no clear D. The V gene's germline CDR1 is LNHNV and CDR2 YYDKDF (reference sequence). V was pared by 3 bases and J by 1 base, with 15 bases between. The length of the CDR3 is 17 residues. The CDR3 DNA reads as TGTGCCACCAGCAGGGTGACCCAAGCTAGGAACACCGGGGAGCTGTTTTTT. It codes for CATSRVTQARNTGELFF.

This clone was seen more than once but under ten times. The chain carries TRBV7-9 and TRBJ1-2; 9 nucleotides agree with TRBD1. Germline CDR1 SEHNR, CDR2 FQNEAQ (reference sequence). The junction had 6 bases not matched to a gene; V was cut back by 5 bases and J by 8 bases. The CDR3 is made up of 13 amino acids. The CDR3 bases are TGTGCCAGCAGCCTGGGACAGGGTAGCGGCTACACCTTC. As protein: CASSLGQGSGYTF. Together with reference TRBV7-9 and TRBJ1-2, the CDR3 gives the full variable domain: DTGVSQNPRHKITKRGQNVTFRCDPISEHNRLYWYRQTLGQGPEFLTYFQNEAQLEKSRLLSDRFSAERPKGSFSTLEIQRTEQGDSAMYLCASSLGQGSGYTFGSGTRLTVV.

The CDR3 DNA sequence: TGTGCCAGCAGCTCCGGACAGGGTGGGAGTAGAGATAGCAATCAGCCCCAGCATTTT. Encoded protein: CASSSGQGGSRDSNQPQHF. J is TRBJ1-5 and V is TRBV7-9; 8 bases agree with TRBD1. From germline, CDR1 is SEHNR and CDR2 FQNEAQ (reference sequence). The V segment lost 4 bases and the J segment 0 bases; nucleotides outside the gene matches: 14. The CDR3 totals 19 residues.